This T cell receptor (beta chain) was sequenced in a study of OX40 agonist ivuxolimab in advanced cancers. The germline V gene has CDR1 MDHEN and CDR2 SYDVKM. After removal of 8 bases from V and 0 bases from J, the junction contained 12 bases not matched to a gene. The CDR3 is 18 amino acids. The repertoire was sequenced with immunoSEQ multiplex PCR; TCRdb's copy has only in-frame clones and lacks some. Seen here are tens of thousands of clones, about 88% observed once, and the top ten hold under 1.1%. This chain joins TRBV28 and TRBJ1-6; 8 bases agree with TRBD1. The clonotype comes from an adult with an advanced solid tumor such as melanoma, head and neck, liver or kidney cancer. The specimen was CD4+ or CD8+ T cells sorted from blood, collected in a trial of the OX40 agonist ivuxolimab. In nucleotides, the CDR3 is TGTGCCAGCCGCTACGGGACAGGTCATACCTCCTATAATTCACCCCTCCACTTT. Its protein product is CASRYGTGHTSYNSPLHF.